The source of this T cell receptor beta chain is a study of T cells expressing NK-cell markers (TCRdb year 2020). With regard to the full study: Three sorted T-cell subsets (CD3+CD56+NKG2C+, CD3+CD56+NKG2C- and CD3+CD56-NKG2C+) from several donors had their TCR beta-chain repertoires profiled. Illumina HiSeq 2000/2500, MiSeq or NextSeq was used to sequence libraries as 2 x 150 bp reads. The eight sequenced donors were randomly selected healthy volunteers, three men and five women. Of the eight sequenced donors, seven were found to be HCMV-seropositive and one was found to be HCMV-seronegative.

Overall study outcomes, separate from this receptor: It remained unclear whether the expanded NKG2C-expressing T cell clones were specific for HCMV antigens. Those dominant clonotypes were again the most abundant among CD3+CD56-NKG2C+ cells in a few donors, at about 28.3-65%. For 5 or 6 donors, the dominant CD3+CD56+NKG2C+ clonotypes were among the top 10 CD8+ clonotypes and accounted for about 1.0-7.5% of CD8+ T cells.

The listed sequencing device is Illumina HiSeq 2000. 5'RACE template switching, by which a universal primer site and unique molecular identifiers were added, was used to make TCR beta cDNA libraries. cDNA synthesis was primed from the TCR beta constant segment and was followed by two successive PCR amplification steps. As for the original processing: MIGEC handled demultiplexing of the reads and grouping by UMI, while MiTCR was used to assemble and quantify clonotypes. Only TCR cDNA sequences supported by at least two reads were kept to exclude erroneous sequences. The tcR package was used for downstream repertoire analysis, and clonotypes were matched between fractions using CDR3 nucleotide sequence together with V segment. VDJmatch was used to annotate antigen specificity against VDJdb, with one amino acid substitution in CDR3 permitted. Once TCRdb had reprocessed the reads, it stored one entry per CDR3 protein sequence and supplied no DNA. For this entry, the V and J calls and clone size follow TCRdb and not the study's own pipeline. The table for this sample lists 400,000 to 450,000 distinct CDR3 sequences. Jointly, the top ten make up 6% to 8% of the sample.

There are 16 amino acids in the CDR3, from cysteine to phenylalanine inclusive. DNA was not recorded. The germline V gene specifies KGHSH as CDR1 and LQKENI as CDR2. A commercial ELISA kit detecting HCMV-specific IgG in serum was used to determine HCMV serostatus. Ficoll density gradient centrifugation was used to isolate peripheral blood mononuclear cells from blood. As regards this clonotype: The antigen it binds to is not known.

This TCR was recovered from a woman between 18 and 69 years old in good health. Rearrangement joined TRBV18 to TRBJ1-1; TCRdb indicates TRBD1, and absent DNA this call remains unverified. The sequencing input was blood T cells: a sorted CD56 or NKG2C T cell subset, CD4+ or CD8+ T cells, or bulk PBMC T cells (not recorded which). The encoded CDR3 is CASSPSTGALNTEAFF.